The 10 T cell receptor beta chains listed next were all sequenced from one sample in a study of blood T cell repertoires in COVID-19. Method: immunoSEQ multiplex PCR; TCRdb's copy keeps in-frame clones and lacks some. The table includes fewer than 400,000 clones, approximately 90% detected once. Source material: PBMCs or T cells enriched from blood (not recorded which). The receptors were sampled from a woman aged 45-60 years who had recovered from COVID-19.

The rearrangement joins TRBV30 to TRBJ1-1; no reliable D call. Germline assignment: CDR1 GTSNPN and CDR2 SVGIG (reference sequence). This CDR3 spans 14 amino acids. V dropped 0 bases and J dropped 5 bases, with 13 bases sitting between them. CDR3 loop: CAWSVRWTRTEAFF. The CDR3 DNA reads TGTGCCTGGAGTGTTCGGTGGACTCGGACTGAAGCTTTCTTT.

V gene TRBV20-1 combines with J gene TRBJ1-1; tentatively, D is TRBD1 (5 bases). Trimming shortened V by 6 bases and J by 1 base, and 21 bases separated the two germline ends. CDR3 length equals 16 residues. The V gene's germline CDR1 is DFQATT and CDR2 SNEGSKA (reference sequence). In DNA, the CDR3 is TGCAGTGCCAGTCCCGAGGGGCGGGGGGGGAACACTGAAGCTTTCTTT. Amino acids: CSASPEGRGGNTEAFF.

The sample holds a few counts of this clone. The CDR3 protein is CASSLADGLSGNTIYF. DNA for the CDR3: TGTGCCAGCAGCTTAGCCGACGGACTCTCTGGAAACACCATATATTTT. This sequence joins TRBV7-6 and TRBJ1-3; no clear D gene. V was cut by 0 bases and J by 0 bases, with 9 bases left in between. CDR3 size: 16 residues. Germline assignment: CDR1 SGHVS and CDR2 FNYEAQ.

The rearrangement joins TRBV19 to TRBJ2-7, with 8 bases fitting TRBD2. From germline, CDR1 is LNHDA and CDR2 SQIVND (reference sequence). CDR3 size: 16 residues. V trimming: 5 bases; J trimming: 4 bases; junction bases outside the gene matches: 13. CDR3 protein: CASSPSLAGGPYEQYF. For the CDR3, the DNA is TGTGCCAGTAGTCCAAGTCTAGCGGGCGGACCTTACGAGCAGTACTTC.

The J gene is TRBJ1-6, the V gene TRBV7-2; D call uncertain. This CDR3 comprises 16 residues. The germline V gene encodes CDR1 SGHTA and CDR2 FQGNSA. V was pared by 5 bases and J by 1 base, with 12 bases between. The CDR3 loop reads CASSPAVQSYNSPLHF. The CDR3 coding sequence is TGTGCCAGCAGCCCCGCCGTGCAGTCCTATAATTCACCCCTCCACTTT.

CDR3 region: CASGARGGRCEQFF. CDR3 sequence (DNA): TGCGCCAGCGGGGCTCGGGGGGGCCGGTGTGAGCAGTTCTTC. The chain couples TRBV23-1 to TRBJ2-1; 8 positions match TRBD2. TRBV23-1 falls under the ORF class, with uncertain function. The CDR3 is made up of 14 amino acids. J lost 9 bases, V lost 8 bases, and 12 bases had no gene match.

The V call is TRBV28, the J call TRBJ1-4; 9 bases are a match to TRBD1. The germline gives CDR1 MDHEN, CDR2 SYDVKM. Trimming cost V 5 bases and J 8 bases; bases outside gene matches: 6. The CDR3 loop spans 14 amino acids. CDR3 sequence (DNA): TGTGCCAGCAGTGTGACAGGGGGAGGGGAAAAACTGTTTTTT. Translating it yields CASSVTGGGEKLFF.

CDR3 region: CSVIVLENTEAFF. CDR3 in DNA: TGCAGCGTTATAGTCCTAGAGAACACTGAAGCTTTCTTT. The chain combines TRBV29-1 with TRBJ1-1, with unresolved D. Trimming took off 5 bases at V and 1 base at J, with 11 bases between the two ends. The CDR3 is made up of 13 amino acids. Per the germline V gene, CDR1 is SQVTM and CDR2 is ANQGSEA.

V is TRBV5-4 and J is TRBJ1-1, with D possibly TRBD1 on 6 matching bases. Germline CDR1 and CDR2: SGHNT and YYREEE (reference sequence). Trimming took off 4 bases at V and 1 base at J, with 8 bases between the two ends. The CDR3 is made up of 13 amino acids. CDR3 residues: CASSGTTNTEAFF. The CDR3 DNA is TGTGCCAGCAGCGGGACAACGAACACTGAAGCTTTCTTT.

The chain joins TRBV27 to TRBJ1-6; the D is unclear. The V gene lost 5 bases and the J gene lost 11 bases, with 19 bases spanning the gap. The CDR3 spans 15 residues. CDR1 and CDR2 (germline): MNHEY, SMNVEV (reference sequence). The CDR3, as DNA: TGTGCCAGCAGTCTGATTGACACCGTAAGGACACCCCTCCACTTT. It yields the protein CASSLIDTVRTPLHF.